Listed below are T cell receptor beta chains from one sample, sequenced in a study of control samples from healthy donors and cancer patients. Profiled with immunoSEQ multiplex PCR; TCRdb holds only in-frame clones, not every one. The repertoire holds about 410,000 clones, 80% to 95% seen once, with 5% to 7% in the top ten. Sequenced: PBMCs. The receptors here all came from a man aged 40-55 years with head and neck cancer. The CDR3 runs from the conserved cysteine through the conserved F or W. D genes are given only for firm matches.

d_call	v_call	cdr3_aa
NA	TRBV12-5	CASLQFSNQPQHF
NA	TRBV6-1	CASSESGPRRGQFF
NA	TRBV7-9	CASSSVQSYTNYGYTF
TRBD2	TRBV7-3	CASSPGLAGVQGEQYF
NA	TRBV28	CASSSQQYQPQHF
TRBD1	TRBV28	CASSWDRALWHF
TRBD1	TRBV10-3	CAVGDRESLNEQFF
NA	TRBV3-1/TRBV3-2	CASSQGGALTDTQYF
NA	TRBV5-1	CASNPDRPTTNSPLHF
NA	TRBV10-3	CAISESTTYEQYF
TRBD2	TRBV10-3	CAISVGIGTSGSNEQFF
NA	TRBV25-1	CASTEEGYTDTQYF
NA	TRBV15	CATSRPGNNQPQHF
TRBD1	TRBV19	CASSPKGTGGEQYF
TRBD1	TRBV28	CASSRYQGESEQFF
TRBD1	TRBV13	CASSQRDRDGGYTF
NA	TRBV5-4	CASSLDTGELFF
NA	TRBV10-1	CASSALKNTEAFF
TRBD2	TRBV24-1	CATSSSGASSYNEQFF
NA	TRBV19	CASSSVTDQPQHF
NA	TRBV6-5	CASSYGQRDQPQHF
NA	TRBV18	CASSPGSQGEQYF
NA	TRBV30	CAWSVPGRGSGNTIYF
NA	TRBV7-8	CASSLMGPETQYF
NA	TRBV7-3	CASSLAPGHSYNEQFF
TRBD2	TRBV13	CASSLIVSRLAGEADTQYF
NA	TRBV9	CASSVRGSDEQFF
NA	TRBV5-1	CASSLGSGVSGELFF
NA	TRBV7-2	CASSPRGRGYGYTF
TRBD2	TRBV4-2	CASSQGTSGTSHEQYF
TRBD1	TRBV9	CASSPWTGVDEQYF
TRBD1	TRBV5-6	CASSFSLDRGYTDTQYF
NA	TRBV18	CASSPPEQGNYYEQYF
NA	TRBV3-1/TRBV3-2	CASSPRGMSNYGYTF
NA	TRBV7-9	CASSLSDSPSNEQFF
TRBD1	TRBV30	CAWRAGGSYEQYF
TRBD2	TRBV3-1/TRBV3-2	CASSHRLAITGELFF
TRBD2	TRBV10-2	CASSRTSGGQDTQYF
NA	TRBV3-1/TRBV3-2	CASSPDRGNYGYTF
TRBD1	TRBV4-1	CASSPGGEKLFF
NA	TRBV29-1	CSATARLSYEQYF
NA	TRBV5-1	CASSLEGSYEQYF
TRBD2	TRBV6-5	CASSYRAGGPSEQFF
NA	TRBV7-2	CASSSRMGQPQHF
TRBD1	TRBV3-1/TRBV3-2	CASSPPGQGDYEQYF
TRBD2	TRBV6-1	CASSASSGGLAPSGQFF
NA	TRBV6-6	CASSPAGYEQYF
NA	TRBV4-1	CASSSGEGIGTYEQYF
TRBD1	TRBV6-1	CASSEGTGDHSPLHF
NA	TRBV27	CASSLSSRVGSPLHF
NA	TRBV6-6	CASLGAMTNEKLFF
TRBD2	TRBV5-1	CASRPPGELAGMSDTQYF
NA	TRBV25-1	CASSDYGGVNSPLHF
TRBD1	TRBV2	CASSEGYGTGDEQFF
NA	TRBV12-3/TRBV12-4	CASSLGAPSGYTF
NA	TRBV6-4	CASSDSGGGDTQYF
NA	TRBV2	CASTEGRYSYEQYF
NA	TRBV5-5	CASSPRDGSTDTQYF